The rows below give T cell receptor beta chains drawn from one sample of a study of spatial heterogeneity in lung cancer. TCRdb re-derived calls from the 5' RACE reads in MiXCR, one entry per CDR3 protein. This table has some 120,000 distinct CDR3 sequences, 9% to 15% appearing once. The sequences come from PBMCs, collected at follow-up. Receptors originate from a male donor with early-stage non-small cell lung cancer. Both conserved end residues are part of each CDR3. A D gene is named only where the DNA matches it firmly. Expanded clones are given a class, and other clones once, few, many or no size at all.

V gene	J gene	D gene	clone size	CDR3 DNA	CDR3 protein
TRBV4-1	TRBJ2-7	TRBD1	-	TGCGCCAGCAGGTGGACAGGGTCTACCGAGCAGTACTTC	CASRWTGSTEQYF
TRBV30	TRBJ2-4	TRBD1	many	TGTGCCTGGAAGCGCCCGGGGACAGACCTAAACATTCAGTACTTC	CAWKRPGTDLNIQYF
TRBV20-1	TRBJ1-1	-	few	TGCAGTGCTAAAAGACAGGCGGAGGGGACTGAAGCTTTCTTT	CSAKRQAEGTEAFF
TRBV19	TRBJ2-1	-	-	TGTGCCAGTAAAATACGGATAAACTACAATGAGCAGTTCTTC	CASKIRINYNEQFF
TRBV5-1	TRBJ1-1	-	once	TGCGCCAGCAGCTTGACAGGCGACGGTATGAAAGCTTTCTTT	CASSLTGDGMKAFF
TRBV27	TRBJ1-6	-	-	TGTGCCAGCAGCCGCCGGGGGGGCAGAGACACTAATTCACCCCTCCACTTT	CASSRRGGRDTNSPLHF
TRBV5-1	TRBJ1-5	-	-	TGCGCCAGCAGCCCAGGTAACAATCAGCCCCAGCATTTT	CASSPGNNQPQHF
TRBV6-5	TRBJ2-2	TRBD1	-	TGTGCCAGCAGTTACTCAAACAGGGGGCTGCACACCGGGGAGCTGTTTTTT	CASSYSNRGLHTGELFF
TRBV29-1	TRBJ1-5	TRBD1	many	TGCAGCGTTGAAGAAGGGGACAGGGTACATTTT	CSVEEGDRVHF
TRBV21-1	TRBJ2-3	-	-	TGTGCCAGCAGCCCAAGACTAGCGGGGAATCCCCCAAGCACAGATACGCAGTATTTT	CASSPRLAGNPPSTDTQYF
TRBV2	TRBJ2-6	-	-	TGTGCCAGCCGCAGGGCTGCGGCCAACGTCCTGACTTTC	CASRRAAANVLTF
TRBV28	TRBJ2-4	-	few	TGTGCCAGCAGTTTATCAGGTCCCGCGAGAGGCATTCAGTACTTC	CASSLSGPARGIQYF
TRBV11-2	TRBJ2-3	-	few	TGTGCCAGCAGCAACCTGCCTGGTAGCACAGATACGCAGTATTTT	CASSNLPGSTDTQYF
TRBV6-5	TRBJ1-5	TRBD1	many	TGTGCCAGCAGTTCCCAGGGGGGGCCCCAGCATTTT	CASSSQGGPQHF
TRBV5-6	TRBJ1-2	TRBD1	many	TGTGCCAGCAGCTCTAACAGGGGGCGGTATGGCTACACCTTC	CASSSNRGRYGYTF
TRBV5-4	TRBJ2-5	-	-	TGTGCCAGCAGCCGGGGGACAACCCAAGAGACCCAGTACTTC	CASSRGTTQETQYF
TRBV18	TRBJ2-7	TRBD1	-	TGTGCCAGCTCACCAAGTCGGACAGGGGGGAACGAGCAGTACTTC	CASSPSRTGGNEQYF
TRBV6-5	TRBJ1-4	-	-	TGTGCCAGCAGTCCAACAAAGCCGGAAAAACTGTTTTTT	CASSPTKPEKLFF
TRBV15	TRBJ1-5	-	few	TGTGCCACCAGCAGAGATCGGTGGATTCAGCCCCAGCATTTT	CATSRDRWIQPQHF
TRBV5-1	TRBJ1-1	-	few	TGCGCCAGCAGTTATTCAGGGGACGGCACTGAAGCTTTCTTT	CASSYSGDGTEAFF